This T cell receptor beta chain is from a study of neurological immune-mediated disorders. Germline V gene lookup returns CDR1 SQVTM and CDR2 ANQGSEA. Trimming removed 3 bases from V and 6 bases from J, with 12 bases in between. The CDR3 is 13 amino acids. Study results and caveats: None of the CDR3 amino acid sequences in expanded clones turned up in more than one subject, which points to private repertoires in all groups. HTLV-1-associated myelopathy displayed the greatest TCR clonal expansion, and multiple sclerosis exhibited the smallest, lower than that of healthy controls. One related-CDR3 cluster, identified by phylogenetic grouping, held the repertoires of 18 of 34 multiple sclerosis patients and was a possible signature.

As for the cDNA, it was generated by 5'RACE with 10-nucleotide random UMIs. TCRdb passed the 5' RACE reads through MiXCR, listing each CDR3 protein once. The table shows about 89,000 distinct CDR3 sequences, with 2.5% to 3% occurring only once. This clonotype was seen repeatedly, ten times or more. Its specificity is not known. This sequence was found in a woman younger than 45 with multiple sclerosis. V is TRBV29-1 and J is TRBJ2-1, with D uncertain. The sample was PBMCs. The CDR3 nucleotides are TGCAGCGTTGATCCCAGTCTAGGCAATGAGCAGTTCTTC. Encoded protein: CSVDPSLGNEQFF.